This is a list of T cell receptor beta chains from one sample in a study of graft-versus-host responses after intestinal transplantation. Antigen specificity for these receptors is unknown. Clones were read by immunoSEQ multiplex PCR, and TCRdb kept only the in-frame ones, dropping some. The sample has some 110,000 clones; over 75% are singletons. This material consisted of unstimulated CD4+ T cells sorted from spleen or lymph node cells, taken before intestinal transplant. Receptor source: a human donor who received an intestinal transplant. Each CDR3 is given with its conserved first and last residue. D genes are given only for firm matches. Clone size is stated in some rows and not others, as once, few, many or a class when expanded.

clone size	D gene	V gene	J gene	CDR3 DNA	CDR3 protein
-	-	TRBV6-6	TRBJ1-1	TGTGCCAGCAGGAAGGGGGGCGCGGACACTGAAGCTTTCTTT	CASRKGGADTEAFF
-	TRBD1	TRBV18	TRBJ2-7	TGTGCCAGCTCTTTCCGGGACAGCACCTACGAGCAGTACTTC	CASSFRDSTYEQYF
-	TRBD1	TRBV11-3	TRBJ2-3	TGTGCCAGCAGCTACCGGGACAGTGACACAGATACGCAGTATTTT	CASSYRDSDTDTQYF
-	-	TRBV25-1	TRBJ1-4	TGTGCCAGCAGTCACATCTTATCGGGGGCAACTAATGAAAAACTGTTTTTT	CASSHILSGATNEKLFF
-	TRBD1	TRBV25-1	TRBJ2-1	TGTGCCAGCAGTGGCCGGGACAGGGCGGCTGAGCAGTTCTTC	CASSGRDRAAEQFF
-	-	TRBV11-2	TRBJ1-2	TGTGCCAGCAGCTTGCTGCTGGGGGCGGGGGGCTACACCTTC	CASSLLLGAGGYTF
-	-	TRBV5-1	TRBJ1-2	TGCGCCAGCAGCTTCCGGGGCTTACACTACTATGGCTACACCTTC	CASSFRGLHYYGYTF
-	-	TRBV6-5	TRBJ2-7	TGTGCCAGCAGTACATCCGTCCCCCTCTCCGAGCAGTACTTC	CASSTSVPLSEQYF
-	TRBD1	TRBV18	TRBJ1-5	TGTGCCAGCTCAGACAGGGTCTCTAGCAATCAGCCCCAGCATTTT	CASSDRVSSNQPQHF
once	-	TRBV18	TRBJ1-5	TGTGCCAGCTCACCTCCGGGACAAAGTCCGCCAGGGTTCAGTCAGCCCCAGCATTTT	CASSPPGQSPPGFSQPQHF
-	-	TRBV6-5	TRBJ2-7	TGTGCCAGCATGGCGGAGTCCTACGAGCAGTACTTC	CASMAESYEQYF
-	TRBD1	TRBV7-3	TRBJ1-6	TGTGCCAGCAGCTCACAGGGGAGCAATTCACCCCTCCACTTT	CASSSQGSNSPLHF
-	-	TRBV5-1	TRBJ2-1	TGCGCCGAGCCTTGTAACAGGCCGAGCTCCTACAATGAGCAGTTCTTC	CAEPCNRPSSYNEQFF
-	TRBD1	TRBV6-6	TRBJ2-7	TGTGCCAGCAGGCCTGACAGGGGCAGCGAGCAGTACTTC	CASRPDRGSEQYF
-	-	TRBV21-1	TRBJ1-1	TGTGCCAGCAGCTTAATAGGGTCCACTGAAGCTTTCTTT	CASSLIGSTEAFF
-	-	TRBV10-3	TRBJ2-7	TGTGCCATTCAACAGGGCTACGAGCAGTACTTC	CAIQQGYEQYF
once	-	TRBV18	TRBJ2-5	TGTGCCAGCTCACCACTGAGAGAGACCCAGTACTTC	CASSPLRETQYF